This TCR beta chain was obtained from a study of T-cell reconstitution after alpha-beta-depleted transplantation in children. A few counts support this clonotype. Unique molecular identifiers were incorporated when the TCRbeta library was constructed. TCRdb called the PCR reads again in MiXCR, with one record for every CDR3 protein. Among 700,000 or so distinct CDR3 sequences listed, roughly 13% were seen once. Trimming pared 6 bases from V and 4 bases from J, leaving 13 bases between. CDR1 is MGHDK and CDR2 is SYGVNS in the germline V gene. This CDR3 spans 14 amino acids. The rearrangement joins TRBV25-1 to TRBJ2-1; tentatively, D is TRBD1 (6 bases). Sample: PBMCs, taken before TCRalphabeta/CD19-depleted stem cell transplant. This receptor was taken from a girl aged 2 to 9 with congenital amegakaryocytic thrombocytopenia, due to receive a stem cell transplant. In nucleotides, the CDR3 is TGTGCCAGCAGGAACCGGGACAAGTACAATGAGCAGTTCTTC. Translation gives CASRNRDKYNEQFF.